These T cell receptor beta chains were read from a single sample in a study of T-cell reconstitution after alpha-beta-depleted transplantation in children. TCRdb passed the PCR reads through MiXCR, listing each CDR3 protein once. The table lists approximately 650,000 distinct CDR3 sequences, around 14% of them singletons. Material: PBMCs, obtained before TCRalphabeta/CD19-depleted stem cell transplant. These receptors all stem from a girl between 2 and 10 years old with congenital amegakaryocytic thrombocytopenia, due to receive a stem cell transplant. CDR3s include the opening cysteine and the closing phenylalanine or tryptophan. The D gene is left open where the match is weak. The listing skips clone size in some rows; elsewhere it reads once, few, many or a size class.

>TRBJ2-7|TRBV5-1|15|TRBD2|few
TGTGCCAGCAGCTTAGCGTTAGCGGGGGCCTACGAGCAGTACTTC
CASSLALAGAYEQYF
>TRBJ2-1|TRBV7-8|18|-|-
TGTGCCAGCTCACGGCAGCGGCCGAGGGGGGGATCCTACAATGAGCAGTTCTTC
CASSRQRPRGGSYNEQFF
>TRBJ2-2|TRBV5-1|15|TRBD1|many
TGCGCCAGCAGTCTTTCGACAGGGTCCACCGGGGAGCTGTTTTTT
CASSLSTGSTGELFF
>TRBJ2-1|TRBV29-1|12|-|-
TGCAGCGTTGATGCTGGGTATGGTGAGCAGTTCTTC
CSVDAGYGEQFF
>TRBJ2-4|TRBV20-1|13|-|few
TGCAGTGCTAGAATTGGCGCGAGGGGTCCTGGGTACTTC
CSARIGARGPGYF
>TRBJ1-2|TRBV14|14|-|few
TGTGCCAGCAGCCAAGTTCGGGGGCGTGTTGGCTACACCTTC
CASSQVRGRVGYTF
>TRBJ1-2|TRBV20-1|11|-|-
TGCAGTGCTAGGAGTCCGCTCGGCTACACCTTC
CSARSPLGYTF
>TRBJ2-2|TRBV30|17|-|few
TGTGCCTGGAGTGCCCACCCGGGACTCCAACACCCCGGGGAGCTGTTTTTT
CAWSAHPGLQHPGELFF
>TRBJ2-7|TRBV12-3/TRBV12-4|13|TRBD1|-
TGTGCCAGCAGGGACAGGGACGGTTACGAGCAGTACTTC
CASRDRDGYEQYF
>TRBJ2-7|TRBV10-2|14|-|few
TGCGCCAGCAGGGAAAGTGGGGCGTGGTACGAGCAGTACTTC
CASRESGAWYEQYF
>TRBJ2-1|TRBV11-3|14|-|many
TGTGCCAGCAGCTTAGGACCTGGCGGGAATGAGCAGTTCTTC
CASSLGPGGNEQFF
>TRBJ2-3|TRBV27|15|-|many
TGTGCCAGCAGTTCTAGACCTAGCAGTCCCAAGACGCAGTATTTT
CASSSRPSSPKTQYF
>TRBJ1-6|TRBV20-1|19|-|-
TGCAGGGCTAGACCCAGAGGGGACACCCTGGGGTCCTATAATTCACCCCTCCACTTT
CRARPRGDTLGSYNSPLHF
>TRBJ2-1|TRBV15|13|-|-
TGTGCCACCAGCAGTAGACAGTACAATGAGCAGTTCTTC
CATSSRQYNEQFF
>TRBJ2-1|TRBV27|13|-|many
TGTGCCAGCAGTCCCATTGGGGACAATGAGCAGTTCTTC
CASSPIGDNEQFF
>TRBJ1-6|TRBV29-1|13|-|many
TGCAGCGCCACACTGGGGGAGAATTCACCCCTCCACTTT
CSATLGENSPLHF
>TRBJ1-5|TRBV29-1|13|-|many
TGCAGCGTTGCCCCCCGGTTAGGTTGGCCCCAGCATTTT
CSVAPRLGWPQHF
>TRBJ2-7|TRBV10-3|15|TRBD2|many
TGTGCCATCAGTACAGGACTAGCGGGAAGAAACGAGCAGTACTTC
CAISTGLAGRNEQYF
>TRBJ2-2|TRBV5-1|17|TRBD1|-
TGCGCCAGCAGCAGGCGGACAGGGGTTCGTAACACCGGGGAGCTGTTTTTT
CASSRRTGVRNTGELFF
>TRBJ2-1|TRBV6-6|13|TRBD1|many
TGTGCCAGCGTGCCAGGGGGCCACTGGGAGCAGTTCTTC
CASVPGGHWEQFF
>TRBJ1-2|TRBV3-1|14|TRBD1|-
TGTGCCAGCAGCCAAGTCGGACAGGCCTATGGCTACACCTTC
CASSQVGQAYGYTF
>TRBJ2-5|TRBV10-3|13|-|few
TGTGCCATCAGTGAGTCGATGACAGAGACCCAGTACTTC
CAISESMTETQYF
>TRBJ2-6|TRBV7-9|15|-|many
TGTGCCAGCAGCGAGGGACACTCTGGGGCCAACGTCCTGACTTTC
CASSEGHSGANVLTF